The sample holds a few counts of the clone carrying this T cell receptor (beta chain). Authors' processing steps: Reference gene primers were amplified, and this amplification served to estimate nucleated cell counts. Profiled with immunoSEQ multiplex PCR; TCRdb holds only in-frame clones, not every one. That table is the source of V, J and clone size, and D and trimming were worked out from the DNA. The sample records some 69,000 clones, 81% being singletons. This sample is part of a study of blood T cell repertoires in COVID-19. Looking at the study overall: Whether acute or convalescent, the COVID-19 samples came from the United States, Italy and Spain. The analysed material was cDNA or gDNA that came from T cells, B-cell-depleted T cells, or PBMCs.

The junction had 15 bases not matched to a gene; V was cut back by 6 bases and J by 4 bases. The CDR3 has 19 amino acids. The TCR comes from a woman aged 70-85 years with acute or convalescent COVID-19. This chain joins TRBV23-1 and TRBJ2-2; 12 bases align to TRBD1. TRBV23-1 falls under the ORF class, with uncertain function. The sample comprised peripheral blood. The CDR3 sequence: CASSPYPGQGAFGTGELFF. CDR3 in DNA: TGCGCCAGCAGCCCTTACCCGGGACAGGGGGCTTTTGGCACCGGGGAGCTGTTTTTT.